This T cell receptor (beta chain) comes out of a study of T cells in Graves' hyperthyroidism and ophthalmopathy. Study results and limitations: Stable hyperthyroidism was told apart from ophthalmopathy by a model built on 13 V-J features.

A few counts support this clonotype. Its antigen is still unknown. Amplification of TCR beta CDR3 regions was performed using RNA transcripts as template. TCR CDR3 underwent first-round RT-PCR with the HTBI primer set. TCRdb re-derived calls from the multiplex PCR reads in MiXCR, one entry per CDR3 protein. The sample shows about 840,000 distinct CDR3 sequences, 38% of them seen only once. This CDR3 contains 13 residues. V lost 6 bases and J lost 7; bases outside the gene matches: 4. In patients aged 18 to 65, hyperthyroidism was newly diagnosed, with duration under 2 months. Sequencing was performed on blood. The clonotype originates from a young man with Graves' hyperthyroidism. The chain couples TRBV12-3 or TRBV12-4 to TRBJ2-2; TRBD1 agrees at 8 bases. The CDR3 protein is CASRDREVGELFF. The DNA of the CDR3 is TGTGCCAGCAGGGACAGGGAGGTCGGGGAGCTGTTTTTT.